What follows are 20 T cell receptor beta chains derived from one specimen sequenced in a study of blood T cell repertoires in COVID-19. The assay was immunoSEQ multiplex PCR, and TCRdb's table has in-frame clones only and misses some. The data contain hundreds of thousands of clones, around 88% of them seen just once; the ten biggest clones take up more than 6.5%. The source material was peripheral blood. Receptors were obtained from a woman under 40 who had recovered from COVID-19.

This rearrangement joins TRBV19 to TRBJ1-6; D uncertain. CDR3 size: 16 residues. V lost 6 bases, J lost 6 bases, and 18 bases lay in between. Germline CDR1 and CDR2: LNHDA and SQIVND (reference sequence). The CDR3 nucleotides read TGTGCCAGTAGACCCTTGATGGGGAGACCTAATTCACCCCTCCACTTT. Translated: CASRPLMGRPNSPLHF.

V and J are TRBV27 and TRBJ2-3; 8 bases line up with TRBD2. V dropped 2 bases and J dropped 2; count of bases not matched to a gene: 12. The V gene's germline CDR1 is MNHEY and CDR2 SMNVEV (reference sequence). The length of the CDR3 is 18 residues. This CDR3 is CASSLKGPLADYTDTQYF. As DNA, the CDR3 is TGTGCCAGCAGTTTAAAGGGCCCACTAGCGGACTACACAGATACGCAGTATTTT.

This clone was recorded once. The chain combines TRBV29-1 with TRBJ2-7; D may be TRBD2 (8 bases). The CDR3 totals 14 residues. With 4 bases removed from V and 3 bases from J, the gap between germline ends came to 16 bases. Per the germline V gene, CDR1 is SQVTM and CDR2 is ANQGSEA. CDR3 loop: CSVAGGGNGYEQYF. The CDR3 DNA sequence: TGCAGCGTTGCGGGAGGGGGCAATGGCTACGAGCAGTACTTC.

In its sample, this clone was seen a few times. The chain has TRBV6-2 or TRBV6-3 and TRBJ2-5, with D perhaps matching TRBD1 (5 bases). CDR3 length: 14 amino acids. In germline, CDR1 is MNHEY, CDR2 SVGEGT. The V and J ends lost 7 bases and 8 bases respectively, with 20 bases between them. The CDR3 DNA reads as TGTGCCAGCACCCCCCAGGGCTCTACGGATACCCAGTACTTC. As protein: CASTPQGSTDTQYF.

V is TRBV2 and J is TRBJ1-1; D unresolved. Trimming stripped 7 bases from V and 4 bases from J, with 10 bases between. The CDR3 extends over 12 amino acids. Germline CDR1 and CDR2: SNHLY and FYNNEI. The CDR3 bases are TGTGCCAGCACCCCGGAGAGCACTGAAGCTTTCTTT. Its protein product is CASTPESTEAFF.

The chain combines TRBV6-2 or TRBV6-3 with TRBJ2-7; 8 bases map to TRBD1. This CDR3 contains 15 residues. Germline V gene lookup returns CDR1 MNHEY and CDR2 SVGEGT. J lost 3 bases, V lost 4 bases, and 8 bases had no gene match. CDR3 sequence: CASSFPGQGVYEQYF. The CDR3 DNA sequence: TGTGCCAGCAGTTTCCCCGGACAGGGTGTCTACGAGCAGTACTTC.

V and J are TRBV4-3 and TRBJ2-3; the D gene is possibly TRBD2 (7 bases). The V gene's germline CDR1 is LGHNA and CDR2 YSLEER. The CDR3 is 15 residues long. The V and J ends lost 0 bases and 9 bases respectively, with 16 bases between them. The CDR3 DNA reads as TGCGCCAGCAGCCAAGAACTGGGGGGGCGAGGCACGCAGTATTTT. Translating gives CASSQELGGRGTQYF.

V and J are TRBV7-2 and TRBJ2-5, with D maybe TRBD2 (6 bases). The ends were cut back, 2 bases at V and 6 bases at J, with 13 bases in the middle. The CDR3 totals 14 residues. The germline V gene has CDR1 SGHTA and CDR2 FQGNSA. The DNA for the CDR3 is TGTGCCAGCAGCTTAAGGCAGGGAGGACAGACCCAGTACTTC. Translating gives CASSLRQGGQTQYF.

The chain employs TRBV5-1 and TRBJ1-6; TRBD1 aligns across 8 bases. V dropped 4 bases and J dropped 7; count of bases not matched to a gene: 7. This CDR3 has 15 residues. Germline CDR1 SGHRS, CDR2 YFSETQ. The CDR3 DNA reads as TGCGCCAGCAGCAAACTGGGACAGGACAATTCACCCCTCCACTTT. This translates into CASSKLGQDNSPLHF.

The V call is TRBV30, the J call TRBJ1-2, with TRBD1 matching over 8 bases. The CDR3 is 14 amino acids. Germline CDR1 reads GTSNPN; CDR2 reads SVGIG (reference sequence). J was trimmed by 4 bases and V by 0 bases; bases with no gene match: 4. The CDR3 loop is CAWSVRQGIYGYTF. The DNA of the CDR3 is TGTGCCTGGAGTGTAAGACAGGGGATCTATGGCTACACCTTC. The complete variable domain, with remaining parts taken from reference TRBV30 and TRBJ1-2, reads SQTIHQWPATLVQPVGSPLSLECTVEGTSNPNLYWYRQAAGRGLQLLFYSVGIGQISSEVPQNLSASRPQDRQFILSSKKLLLSDSGFYLCAWSVRQGIYGYTFGSGTRLTVV.

This sequence joins TRBV2 and TRBJ1-5; D might be TRBD1 (5 bases). The CDR3 extends over 13 amino acids. Per germline, CDR1 SNHLY and CDR2 FYNNEI. V shed 6 bases and J shed 0 bases, with 6 bases lying between them. As DNA, the CDR3 is TGTGCCAGCAGGACAGCTAGCAATCAGCCCCAGCATTTT. Residues: CASRTASNQPQHF.

The rearrangement links TRBV24-1 to TRBJ2-3; D call uncertain. This CDR3 contains 12 residues. V lost 4 bases, J lost 6 bases, and 7 bases lay in between. Germline V gene data show CDR1 as KGHDR and CDR2 as SFDVKD. The CDR3 region is CATSDEVDTQYF. As DNA, the CDR3 is TGTGCCACCAGTGACGAGGTGGATACGCAGTATTTT.

The chain combines TRBV30 with TRBJ2-5, with 8 bases aligning to TRBD1. Trimming at V came to 3 bases and at J to 5 bases, leaving 11 bases not matched to a gene. The CDR3 is 15 amino acids. Germline values: CDR1 GTSNPN, CDR2 SVGIG (reference sequence). CDR3 coding DNA: TGTGCCTGGAGACTCAGGGGGCTTCCGGTCGAGACCCAGTACTTC. The encoded protein is CAWRLRGLPVETQYF.

This clone was detected once. V gene TRBV4-1 combines with J gene TRBJ1-2; the match to TRBD1 covers 8 bases. This CDR3 has 16 amino acids. V gave up 0 bases and J gave up 8 bases; unmatched junction bases: 11. In germline, CDR1 is MGHRA, CDR2 YSYEKL. CDR3 sequence (DNA): TGCGCCAGCAGCCAAGAGTCTAGGACAGGGTTTAAAGGCTACACCTTC. The encoded protein is CASSQESRTGFKGYTF.

V usage is TRBV6-2 or TRBV6-3 and J usage is TRBJ1-5; tentatively, D is TRBD1 (5 bases). CDR3 length: 15 amino acids. The V gene lost 4 bases and the J gene lost 1 base, with 11 bases spanning the gap. The germline gives CDR1 MNHEY, CDR2 SVGEGT. The CDR3 loop is CASSFGTYSNQPQHF. In nucleotides, the CDR3 is TGTGCCAGCAGTTTCGGGACTTACAGCAATCAGCCCCAGCATTTT.

A word on this clone: The sample contains more than one DNA sequence encoding this CDR3. J is TRBJ2-5 and V is TRBV6-5; 7 positions agree with TRBD1. After removal of 7 bases from V and 1 base from J, the junction contained 6 bases not matched to a gene. The CDR3 runs to 14 residues. CDR1 MNHEY and CDR2 SVGAGI come from the germline V gene. In DNA, the CDR3 is TGTGCCAGCAACCGGGACAGAGGCCAAGAGACCCAGTACTTC. This codes for CASNRDRGQETQYF.

V gene TRBV3-1 (or the pseudogene TRBV3-2) combines with J gene TRBJ1-4; possible D gene TRBD1, 6 bases. V lost 3 bases to trimming and J lost 3 bases, with 8 bases between them. The CDR3 sequence is 14 residues long. Looked up from germline, CDR1 is LGHDT and CDR2 is YNNKEL (reference sequence). The CDR3 DNA follows: TGTGCCAGCAGCCACAGGGGCCCTAATGAAAAACTGTTTTTT. Amino acid sequence: CASSHRGPNEKLFF.

This clone was counted a single time. The gene calls are TRBV19 and TRBJ2-7, with TRBD2 matching over 13 bases. CDR3 length: 15 residues. The V segment lost 6 bases and the J segment 3 bases; nucleotides outside the gene matches: 5. The germline gives CDR1 LNHDA, CDR2 SQIVND (reference sequence). This chain's CDR3 is CASSTSGGAFYEQYF. The CDR3 coding sequence is TGTGCCAGTAGCACTAGCGGGGGGGCATTCTACGAGCAGTACTTC.

The DNA of the CDR3 is TGCGCCAGCAGGGTCTTCTCAGGGGGCGAGACTGAAGCTTTCTTT. Protein sequence: CASRVFSGGETEAFF. This chain joins TRBV10-2 and TRBJ1-1, with TRBD1 identical over 8 bases. The CDR3 extends over 15 amino acids. Germline-derived CDR1 and CDR2 are WSHSY and SAAADI. V lost 6 bases and J lost 5; bases outside the gene matches: 11.

J is TRBJ2-5 and V is TRBV6-4; 7 bases are shared with TRBD1. Germline V lookup: CDR1 MRHNA, CDR2 SNTAGT. V was pared by 6 bases and J by 5 bases, with 6 bases of the junction left unmatched. CDR3 size: 13 residues. The CDR3 loop reads CASSLNRGETQYF. CDR3 bases: TGTGCCAGCAGCCTAAACAGGGGTGAGACCCAGTACTTC.